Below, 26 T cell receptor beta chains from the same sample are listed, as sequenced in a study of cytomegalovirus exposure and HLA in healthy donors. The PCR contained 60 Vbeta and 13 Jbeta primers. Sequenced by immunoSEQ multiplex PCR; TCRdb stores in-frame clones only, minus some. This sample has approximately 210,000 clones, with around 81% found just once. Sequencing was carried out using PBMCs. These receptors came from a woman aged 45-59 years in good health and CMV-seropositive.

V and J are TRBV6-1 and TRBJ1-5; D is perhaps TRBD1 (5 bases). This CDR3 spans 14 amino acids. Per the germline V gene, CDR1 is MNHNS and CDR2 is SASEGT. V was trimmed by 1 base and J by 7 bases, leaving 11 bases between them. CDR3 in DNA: TGTGCCAGCAGTGAAGGGGGGGAAGTGCAGCCCCAGCATTTT. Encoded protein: CASSEGGEVQPQHF.

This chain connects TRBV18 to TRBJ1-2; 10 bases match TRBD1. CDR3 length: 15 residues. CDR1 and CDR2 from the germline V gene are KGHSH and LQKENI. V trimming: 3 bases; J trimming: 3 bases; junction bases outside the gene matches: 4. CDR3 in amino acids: CASSPRDRGDYGYTF. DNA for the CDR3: TGTGCCAGCTCACCGCGGGACAGGGGAGACTATGGCTACACCTTC. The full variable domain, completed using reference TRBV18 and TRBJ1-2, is NAGVMQNPRHLVRRRGQEARLRCSPMKGHSHVYWYRQLPEEGLKFMVYLQKENIIDESGMPKERFSAEFPKEGPSILRIQQVVRGDSAAYFCASSPRDRGDYGYTFGSGTRLTVV.

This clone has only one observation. The CDR3 DNA follows: TGTGCCAGTAGTATACAGGTGAACACTGAAGCTTTCTTT. This sequence encodes CASSIQVNTEAFF. This chain uses TRBV19 with TRBJ1-1; unclear D gene. The germline V and J ends were trimmed by 2 bases and 0 bases, with 4 bases remaining between them. CDR3 length: 13 amino acids. Per germline, CDR1 LNHDA and CDR2 SQIVND (reference sequence).

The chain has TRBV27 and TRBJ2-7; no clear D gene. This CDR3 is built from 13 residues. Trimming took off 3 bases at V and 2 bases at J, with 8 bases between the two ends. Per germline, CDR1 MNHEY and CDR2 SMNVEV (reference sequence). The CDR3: CASSLNRPYEQYF. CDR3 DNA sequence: TGTGCCAGCAGTTTGAACAGACCCTACGAGCAGTACTTC.

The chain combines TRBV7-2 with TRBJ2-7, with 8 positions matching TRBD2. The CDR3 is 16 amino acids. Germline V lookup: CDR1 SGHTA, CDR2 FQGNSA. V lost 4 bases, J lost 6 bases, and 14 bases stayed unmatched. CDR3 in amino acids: CASSSRGVPGGGEQYF. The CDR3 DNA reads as TGTGCCAGCAGCTCACGGGGGGTCCCCGGGGGGGGCGAGCAGTACTTC.

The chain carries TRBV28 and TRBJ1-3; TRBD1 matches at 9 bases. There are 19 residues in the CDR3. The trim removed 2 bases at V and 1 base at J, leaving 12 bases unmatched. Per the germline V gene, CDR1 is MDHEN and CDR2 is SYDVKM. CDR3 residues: CASSLVFRDRARSGNTIYF. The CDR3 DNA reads TGTGCCAGCAGTTTAGTCTTTCGGGACAGGGCTAGATCTGGAAACACCATATATTTT.

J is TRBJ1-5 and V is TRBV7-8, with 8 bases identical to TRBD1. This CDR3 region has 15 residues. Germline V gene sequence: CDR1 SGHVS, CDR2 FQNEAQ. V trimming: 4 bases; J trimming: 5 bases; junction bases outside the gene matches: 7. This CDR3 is CASSSQGAQDQPQHF. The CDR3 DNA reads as TGTGCCAGCAGCTCGCAGGGGGCGCAGGATCAGCCCCAGCATTTT. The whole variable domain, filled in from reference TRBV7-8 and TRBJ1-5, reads GAGVSQSPRYKVAKRGQDVALRCDPISGHVSLFWYQQALGQGPEFLTYFQNEAQLDKSGLPSDRFFAERPEGSVSTLKIQRTQQEDSAVYLCASSSQGAQDQPQHFGDGTRLSIL.

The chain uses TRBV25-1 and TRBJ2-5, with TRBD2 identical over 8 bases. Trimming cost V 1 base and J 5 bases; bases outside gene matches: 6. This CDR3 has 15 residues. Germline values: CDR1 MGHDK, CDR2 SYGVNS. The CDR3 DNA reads TGTGCCAGCAGTGAATCGGCGGGGGGCCAGGAGACCCAGTACTTC. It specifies CASSESAGGQETQYF.

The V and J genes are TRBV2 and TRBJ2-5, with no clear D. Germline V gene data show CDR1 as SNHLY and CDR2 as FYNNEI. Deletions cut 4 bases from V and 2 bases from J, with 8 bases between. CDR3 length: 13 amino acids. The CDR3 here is CASSAQAQETQYF. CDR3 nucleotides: TGTGCCAGCAGTGCCCAGGCGCAAGAGACCCAGTACTTC.

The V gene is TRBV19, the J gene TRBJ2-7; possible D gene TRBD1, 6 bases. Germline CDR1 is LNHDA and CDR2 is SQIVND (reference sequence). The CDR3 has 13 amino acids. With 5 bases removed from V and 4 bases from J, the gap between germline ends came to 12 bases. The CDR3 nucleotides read TGTGCCAGTAGTTTGAAACAGGGTTACGAGCAGTACTTC. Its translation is CASSLKQGYEQYF. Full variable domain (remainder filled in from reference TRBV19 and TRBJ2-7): DGGITQSPKYLFRKEGQNVTLSCEQNLNHDAMYWYRQDPGQGLRLIYYSQIVNDFQKGDIAEGYSVSREKKESFPLTVTSAQKNPTAFYLCASSLKQGYEQYFGPGTRLTVT.

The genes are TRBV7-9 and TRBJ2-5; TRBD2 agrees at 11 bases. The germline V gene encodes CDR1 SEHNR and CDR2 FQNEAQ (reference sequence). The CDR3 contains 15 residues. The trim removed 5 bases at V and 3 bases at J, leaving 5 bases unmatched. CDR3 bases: TGTGCCAGCAGCACTCCGGGACTAGCGGAAGAGACCCAGTACTTC. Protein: CASSTPGLAEETQYF.

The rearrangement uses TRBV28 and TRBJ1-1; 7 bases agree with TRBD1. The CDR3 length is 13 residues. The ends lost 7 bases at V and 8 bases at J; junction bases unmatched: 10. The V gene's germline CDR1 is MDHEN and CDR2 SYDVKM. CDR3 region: CASTSPGQLEAFF. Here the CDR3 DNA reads TGTGCCAGCACCTCTCCGGGACAGCTAGAAGCTTTCTTT. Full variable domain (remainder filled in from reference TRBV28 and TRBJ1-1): DVKVTQSSRYLVKRTGEKVFLECVQDMDHENMFWYRQDPGLGLRLIYFSYDVKMKEKGDIPEGYSVSREKKERFSLILESASTNQTSMYLCASTSPGQLEAFFGQGTRLTVV.

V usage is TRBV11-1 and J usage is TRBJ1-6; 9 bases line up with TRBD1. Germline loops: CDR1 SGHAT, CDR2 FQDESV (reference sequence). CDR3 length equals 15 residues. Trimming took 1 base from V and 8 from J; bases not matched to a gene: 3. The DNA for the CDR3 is TGTGCCAGCAGCTTAGACAGGGGGCGCGATTCACCCCTCCACTTT. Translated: CASSLDRGRDSPLHF.

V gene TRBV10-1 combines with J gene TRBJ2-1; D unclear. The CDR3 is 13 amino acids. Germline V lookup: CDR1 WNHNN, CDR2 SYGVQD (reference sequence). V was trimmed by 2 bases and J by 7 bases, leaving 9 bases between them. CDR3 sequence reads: CASSEAGVNEQFF. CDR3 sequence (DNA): TGCGCCAGCAGTGAGGCCGGAGTTAATGAGCAGTTCTTC.

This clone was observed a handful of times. CDR3 sequence reads: CASSYGEAPGNTIYF. The CDR3 DNA reads as TGTGCCAGCAGTTACGGAGAAGCCCCTGGAAACACCATATATTTT. The chain recombines TRBV6-5 with TRBJ1-3; no clear D gene. Germline-derived CDR1 and CDR2 are MNHEY and SVGAGI. This CDR3 contains 15 residues. Trimming pared 2 bases from V and 2 bases from J, leaving 10 bases between.

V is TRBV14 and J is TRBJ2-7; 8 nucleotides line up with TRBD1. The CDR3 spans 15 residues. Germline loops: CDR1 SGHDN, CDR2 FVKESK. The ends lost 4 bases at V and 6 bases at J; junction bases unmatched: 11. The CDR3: CASSLRDRPSGEQYF. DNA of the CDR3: TGTGCCAGCAGCCTCCGGGACAGGCCTTCGGGCGAGCAGTACTTC.

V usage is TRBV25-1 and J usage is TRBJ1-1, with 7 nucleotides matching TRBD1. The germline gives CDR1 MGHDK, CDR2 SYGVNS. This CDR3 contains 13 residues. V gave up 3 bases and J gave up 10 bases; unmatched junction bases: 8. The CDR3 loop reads CASSDHGTEVAFF. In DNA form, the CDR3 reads TGTGCCAGCAGTGACCATGGGACAGAGGTAGCTTTCTTT.

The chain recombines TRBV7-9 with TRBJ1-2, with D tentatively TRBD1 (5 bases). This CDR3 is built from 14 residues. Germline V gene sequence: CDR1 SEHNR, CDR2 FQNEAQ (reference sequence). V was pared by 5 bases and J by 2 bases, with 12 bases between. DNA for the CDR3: TGTGCCAGCAGCCCAGGGCAGGGCAACTATGGCTACACCTTC. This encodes CASSPGQGNYGYTF.

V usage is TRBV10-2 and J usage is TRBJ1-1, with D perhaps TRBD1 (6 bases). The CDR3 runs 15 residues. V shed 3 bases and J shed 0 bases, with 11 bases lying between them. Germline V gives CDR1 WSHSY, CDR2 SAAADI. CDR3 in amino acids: CASSDTDRLNTEAFF. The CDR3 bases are TGCGCCAGCAGTGACACGGACAGACTGAACACTGAAGCTTTCTTT.

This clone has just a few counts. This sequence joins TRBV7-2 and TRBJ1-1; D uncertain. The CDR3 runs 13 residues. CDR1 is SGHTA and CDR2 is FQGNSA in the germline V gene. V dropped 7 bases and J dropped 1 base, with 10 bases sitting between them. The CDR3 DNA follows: TGTGCCAGCACCCTGAGTACGAACACTGAAGCTTTCTTT. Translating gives CASTLSTNTEAFF.

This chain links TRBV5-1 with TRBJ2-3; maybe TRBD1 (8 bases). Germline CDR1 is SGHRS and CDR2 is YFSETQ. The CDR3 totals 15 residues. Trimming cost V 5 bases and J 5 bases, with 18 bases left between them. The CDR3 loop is CASRIPTGEGDTQYF. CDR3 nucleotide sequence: TGCGCCAGCAGGATCCCGACAGGGGAGGGAGATACGCAGTATTTT.

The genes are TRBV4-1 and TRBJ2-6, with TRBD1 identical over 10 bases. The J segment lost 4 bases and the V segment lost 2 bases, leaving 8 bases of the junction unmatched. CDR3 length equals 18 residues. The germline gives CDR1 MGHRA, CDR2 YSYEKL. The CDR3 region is CASSQRTGGSDGANVLTF. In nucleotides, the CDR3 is TGCGCCAGCAGCCAAAGGACAGGGGGGTCAGACGGGGCCAACGTCCTGACTTTC.

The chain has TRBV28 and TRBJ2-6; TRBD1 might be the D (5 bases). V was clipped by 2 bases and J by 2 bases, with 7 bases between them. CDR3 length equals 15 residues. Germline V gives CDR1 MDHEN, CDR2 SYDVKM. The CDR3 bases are TGTGCCAGCAGTTTACCCAGGGCTGGGGCCAACGTCCTGACTTTC. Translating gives CASSLPRAGANVLTF.

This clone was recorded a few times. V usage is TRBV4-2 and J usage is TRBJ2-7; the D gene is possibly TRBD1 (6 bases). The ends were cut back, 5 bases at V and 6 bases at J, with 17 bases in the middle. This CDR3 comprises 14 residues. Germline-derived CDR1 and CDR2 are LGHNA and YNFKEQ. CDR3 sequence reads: CASSSDARGSEQYF. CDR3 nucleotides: TGTGCCAGCAGCTCAGACGCCAGGGGAAGCGAGCAGTACTTC.

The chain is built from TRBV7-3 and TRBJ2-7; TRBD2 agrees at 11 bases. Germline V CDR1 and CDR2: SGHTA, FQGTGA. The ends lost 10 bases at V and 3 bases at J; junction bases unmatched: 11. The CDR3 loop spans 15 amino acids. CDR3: CANISTSGVDYEQYF. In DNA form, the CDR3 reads TGTGCCAATATATCGACTAGCGGGGTCGACTACGAGCAGTACTTC.

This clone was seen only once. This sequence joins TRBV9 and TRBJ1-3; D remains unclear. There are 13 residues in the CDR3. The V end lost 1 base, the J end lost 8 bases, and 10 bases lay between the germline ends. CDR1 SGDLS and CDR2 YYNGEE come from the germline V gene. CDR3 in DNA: TGTGCCAGCAGCGTATTCGAGCGGGACACCATATATTTT. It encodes CASSVFERDTIYF.